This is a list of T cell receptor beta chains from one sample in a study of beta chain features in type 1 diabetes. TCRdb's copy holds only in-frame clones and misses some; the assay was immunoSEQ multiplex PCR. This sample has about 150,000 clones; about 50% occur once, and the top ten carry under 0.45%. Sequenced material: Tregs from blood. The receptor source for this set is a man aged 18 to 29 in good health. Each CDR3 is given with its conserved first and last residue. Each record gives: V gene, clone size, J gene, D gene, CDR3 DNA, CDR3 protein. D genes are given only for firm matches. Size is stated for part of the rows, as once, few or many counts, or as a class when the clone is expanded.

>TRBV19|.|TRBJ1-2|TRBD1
TGTGCCAGTAGTATGACAGGGCGCGGTGGCTACACCTTC
CASSMTGRGGYTF
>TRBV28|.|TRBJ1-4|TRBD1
TGTGCCAGCAGCCCAGGGGGTTGGAATGAAAAACTGTTTTTT
CASSPGGWNEKLFF
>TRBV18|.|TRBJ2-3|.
TGTGCCAGCTCACCCAAGGGGGGCACAGATACGCAGTATTTT
CASSPKGGTDTQYF
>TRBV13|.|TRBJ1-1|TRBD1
TGTGCCAGCAGCCCCAACAGGGGGCAAAACACTGAAGCTTTCTTT
CASSPNRGQNTEAFF
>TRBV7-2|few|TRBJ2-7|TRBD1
TGTGCCAGCAGCAGGACCGGGACAGCCTCCTACGAGCAGTACTTC
CASSRTGTASYEQYF
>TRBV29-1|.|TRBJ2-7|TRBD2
TGCAGCGTTGAAGACCCAAGCGGGAGGGCCTACGAGCAGTACTTC
CSVEDPSGRAYEQYF
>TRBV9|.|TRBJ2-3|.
TGTGCCAGCAGTACTTTGGGCAGGGGAGTAGGAGATACGCAGTATTTT
CASSTLGRGVGDTQYF
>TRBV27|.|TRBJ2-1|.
TGTGCCAGCAGTTTTCGACGGGGGAATGAGCAGTTCTTC
CASSFRRGNEQFF
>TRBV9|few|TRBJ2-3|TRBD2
TGTGCCAGCAGTACCGGGACTAGCGGGGACACAGATACGCAGTATTTT
CASSTGTSGDTDTQYF
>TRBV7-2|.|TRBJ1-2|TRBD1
TGTGCCAGCAGCTTAGCAGGGGGCGCGGATGGCTACACCTTC
CASSLAGGADGYTF
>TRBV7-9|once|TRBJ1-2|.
TGTGCCAGCAGCTCCCTCAGGGGCGTCATCTATGGCTACACCTTC
CASSSLRGVIYGYTF
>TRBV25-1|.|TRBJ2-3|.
TGTGCCAGCGCACGGAGCACGGATACGCAGTATTTT
CASARSTDTQYF
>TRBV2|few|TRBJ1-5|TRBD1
TGTGCCAGCAGGTACCGGGACAGGGGATATGGCAATCAGCCCCAGCATTTT
CASRYRDRGYGNQPQHF
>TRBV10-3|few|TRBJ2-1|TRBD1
TGTGCCATCAGCGGACAGGGGGGCTCCTACAATGAGCAGTTCTTC
CAISGQGGSYNEQFF
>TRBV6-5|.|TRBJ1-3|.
TGTGCCAGCACGAACGGTGGTGGAAACACCATATATTTT
CASTNGGGNTIYF
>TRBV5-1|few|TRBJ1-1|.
TGCGCCAGCAGCTTGGGACAGACAGAGGACACTGAAGCTTTCTTT
CASSLGQTEDTEAFF
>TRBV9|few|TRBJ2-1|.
TGTGCCAGCAGCGTAAGAGGGGGAGCTGAGCAGTTCTTC
CASSVRGGAEQFF
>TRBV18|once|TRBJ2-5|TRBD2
TGTGCCAGCTCACCACGATATACAAGCGGGAGCCTAGAGACCCAGTACTTC
CASSPRYTSGSLETQYF
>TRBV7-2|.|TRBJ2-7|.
TGTGCCAGCAGCTCTTCACTCGGACAGATAAGGCAGTACTTC
CASSSSLGQIRQYF
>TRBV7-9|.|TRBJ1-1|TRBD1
TGTGCCAGCAGCTTAGAACAGGGGGCTGGGGCTTTCTTT
CASSLEQGAGAFF
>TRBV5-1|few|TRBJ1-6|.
TGCGCCACCCGAGACAGCTATAATTCACCCCTCCACTTT
CATRDSYNSPLHF
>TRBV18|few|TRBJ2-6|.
TGTGCCAGCTCACGGGAGAGCTCTGGGGCCAACGTCCTGACTTTC
CASSRESSGANVLTF
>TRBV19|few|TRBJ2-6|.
TGTGCCAGTAGTATAGAAGGGGCCGGGGGACTGACTTTC
CASSIEGAGGLTF
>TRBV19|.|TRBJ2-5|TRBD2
TGTGCCAGTGCATCGGATTCTTTCCTAGGGGAGGGAGAGACCCAGTACTTC
CASASDSFLGEGETQYF
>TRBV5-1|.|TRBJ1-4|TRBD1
TGCGCCAGCAGCTGGTCACCACAGGGGGTAAATGAAAAACTGTTTTTT
CASSWSPQGVNEKLFF
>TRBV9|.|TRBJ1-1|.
TGTGCCAGCAGCGTTGGAAATAAGGGGCCCACCCCTGAAGCTTTCTTT
CASSVGNKGPTPEAFF
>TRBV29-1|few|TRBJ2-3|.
TGCAGCGTTGTACGCGGCGCAGATACGCAGTATTTT
CSVVRGADTQYF
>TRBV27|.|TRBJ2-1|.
TGTGCCAGCAGTTTTAGAAGAGGGCAGTACAATGAGCAGTTCTTC
CASSFRRGQYNEQFF
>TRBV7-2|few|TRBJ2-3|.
TGTGCCAGCAGTTCCGGGACATGGGCCACAGATACGCAGTATTTT
CASSSGTWATDTQYF
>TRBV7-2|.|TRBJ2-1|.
TGTGCCAGCAGCCTGCCGGGACTCGCGTACCACAATGAGCAGTTCTTC
CASSLPGLAYHNEQFF
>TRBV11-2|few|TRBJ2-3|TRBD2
TGTGCCAGCAGCTCGCAACTAGCGGCAGATACGCAGTATTTT
CASSSQLAADTQYF
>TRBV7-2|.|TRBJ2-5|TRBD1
TGTGCCAGCAGCTTAAGGGGGCTGGAGACCCAGTACTTC
CASSLRGLETQYF
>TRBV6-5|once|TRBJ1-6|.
TGTGCCAGCAGTTACTCCACGCAGGGAAATTCACCCCTCCACTTT
CASSYSTQGNSPLHF
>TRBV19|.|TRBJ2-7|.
TGTGCCAGTAGGGAGCAACAGGGACGCGAGCAGTACTTC
CASREQQGREQYF
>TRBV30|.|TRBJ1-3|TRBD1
TGTGCCTGGGGACAGGGAGCTGGAAACACCATATATTTT
CAWGQGAGNTIYF
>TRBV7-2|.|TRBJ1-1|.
TGTGCCAGCAGCTTAAGAGGTACGGTCAGGGTGGGGGCCGACACTGAAGCTTTCTTT
CASSLRGTVRVGADTEAFF
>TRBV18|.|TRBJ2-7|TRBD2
TGTGCCAGCTCACCTGCGGGGACTAGCGGTTACGAGCAGTACTTC
CASSPAGTSGYEQYF
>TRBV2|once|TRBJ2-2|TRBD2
TGTGCCAGCAGTCCCTTCGGCGCGGGGGGGACTTCTGCCGGGGAGCTGTTTTTT
CASSPFGAGGTSAGELFF
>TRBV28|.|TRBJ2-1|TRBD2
TGTGCCAGCAGACGACTAGCGGGAAGTATCTACAATGAGCAGTTCTTC
CASRRLAGSIYNEQFF
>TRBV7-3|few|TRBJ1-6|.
TGTGCCAGCAGCTTCCGGGGTCCGAATAATTCACCCCTCCACTTT
CASSFRGPNNSPLHF
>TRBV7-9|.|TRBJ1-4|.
TGTGCCAGCAGCCCACGGCAGGTTGGTGAAAAACTGTTTTTT
CASSPRQVGEKLFF
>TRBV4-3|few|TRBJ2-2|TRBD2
TGCGCCAGCAGCCAAGACCGAGGACTAGCGGGAGTAGCCGGGGAGCTGTTTTTT
CASSQDRGLAGVAGELFF
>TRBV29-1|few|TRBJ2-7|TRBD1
TGCAGCGCTTCGACAGGGGGCTTCAACGAGCAGTACTTC
CSASTGGFNEQYF
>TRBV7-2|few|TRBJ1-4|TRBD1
TGTGCCAGCAGCGCACAGGGGGCGGGTAATGAAAAACTGTTTTTT
CASSAQGAGNEKLFF
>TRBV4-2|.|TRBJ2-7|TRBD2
TGTGCCAGCAGCCATGTAGCGGGGTCGTACGAGCAGTACTTC
CASSHVAGSYEQYF
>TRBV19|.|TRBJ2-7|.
TGTGCCAGTAGTATTCAATCCAGGGTGACTGGGTACGAGCAGTACTTC
CASSIQSRVTGYEQYF
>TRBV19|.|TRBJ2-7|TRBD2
TGTGCCAGTAGTATAAAATCCGCTTCTTGGAGCAGCGGGGTCTCCTACGAGCAGTACTTC
CASSIKSASWSSGVSYEQYF
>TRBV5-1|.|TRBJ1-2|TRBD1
TGCGCCAGCAGCTCGCTGACAGGGGACGGCTACACCTTC
CASSSLTGDGYTF
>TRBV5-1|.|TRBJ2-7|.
TGCGCCAGCAGCTTATCTGGGGCCCGCTACGAGCAGTACTTC
CASSLSGARYEQYF
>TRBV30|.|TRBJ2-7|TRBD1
TGTGCCAGATCCCGACAGGGGTTGTACGAGCAGTACTTC
CARSRQGLYEQYF